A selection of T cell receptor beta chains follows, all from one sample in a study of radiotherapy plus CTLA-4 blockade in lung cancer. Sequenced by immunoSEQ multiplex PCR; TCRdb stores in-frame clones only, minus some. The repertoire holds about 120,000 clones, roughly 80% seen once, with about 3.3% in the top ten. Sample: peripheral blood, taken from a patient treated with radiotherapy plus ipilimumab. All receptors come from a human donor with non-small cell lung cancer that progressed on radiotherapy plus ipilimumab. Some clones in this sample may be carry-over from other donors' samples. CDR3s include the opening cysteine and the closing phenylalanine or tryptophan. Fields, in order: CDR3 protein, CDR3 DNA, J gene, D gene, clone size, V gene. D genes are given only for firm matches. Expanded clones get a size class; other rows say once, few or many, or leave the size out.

CDR3: CASSLGGTHEQYF
DNA: TGTGCCAGCAGCTTAGGAGGGACCCACGAGCAGTACTTC
J: TRBJ2-7
D: .
size: .
V: TRBV11-3

CDR3: CASSLGAGGYNEQFF
DNA: TGTGCCAGCAGCTTGGGAGCGGGGGGGTACAATGAGCAGTTCTTC
J: TRBJ2-1
D: TRBD2
size: .
V: TRBV5-4

CDR3: CASSPRTDTQYF
DNA: TGTGCCAGCTCACCAAGAACAGATACGCAGTATTTT
J: TRBJ2-3
D: .
size: .
V: TRBV18

CDR3: CAWSVSPRGAPNQPQHF
DNA: TGTGCCTGGAGTGTATCCCCGCGGGGCGCTCCCAATCAGCCCCAGCATTTT
J: TRBJ1-5
D: .
size: .
V: TRBV30

CDR3: CASSLEQGASEAFF
DNA: TGTGCCAGCAGCTTGGAGCAGGGGGCCAGTGAAGCTTTCTTT
J: TRBJ1-1
D: TRBD1
size: .
V: TRBV5-4

CDR3: CASSSREGAKDTQYF
DNA: TGTGCCAGCAGTTCACGAGAGGGGGCCAAAGATACGCAGTATTTT
J: TRBJ2-3
D: TRBD1
size: .
V: TRBV7-9

CDR3: CASSHLDRGRYNEQFF
DNA: TGTGCCAGCAGCCACCTGGACAGGGGGCGATACAATGAGCAGTTCTTC
J: TRBJ2-1
D: TRBD1
size: once
V: TRBV4-2

CDR3: CASSPVGGGRTNNEQFF
DNA: TGTGCCAGCAGCCCGGTAGGAGGGGGCCGCACTAACAATGAGCAGTTCTTC
J: TRBJ2-1
D: .
size: .
V: TRBV7-9

CDR3: CASSLRGTSQETQYF
DNA: TGTGCCAGCAGCTTACGGGGGACTAGCCAAGAGACCCAGTACTTC
J: TRBJ2-5
D: TRBD2
size: .
V: TRBV7-3

CDR3: CASSLSASNSPLHF
DNA: TGTGCCAGCAGTCTCTCAGCTAGTAATTCACCCCTCCACTTT
J: TRBJ1-6
D: .
size: .
V: TRBV9

CDR3: CASSLTGRGPIAKNIQYF
DNA: TGTGCCAGCAGCTTAACTGGCCGGGGACCGATAGCCAAAAACATTCAGTACTTC
J: TRBJ2-4
D: .
size: .
V: TRBV13

CDR3: CASSLAGNYGYTF
DNA: TGTGCCAGCAGTTTAGCAGGGAACTATGGCTACACCTTC
J: TRBJ1-2
D: .
size: .
V: TRBV28

CDR3: CASSLRSGQETQYF
DNA: TGTGCCAGCAGTTTAAGGAGCGGCCAAGAGACCCAGTACTTC
J: TRBJ2-5
D: .
size: .
V: TRBV27

CDR3: CASSLVVVSSYNEQFF
DNA: TGCGCCAGCAGCTTGGTGGTGGTGAGCTCCTACAATGAGCAGTTCTTC
J: TRBJ2-1
D: .
size: .
V: TRBV5-1

CDR3: CASSPLQGVDTEAFF
DNA: TGTGCCAGCAGCCCACTACAGGGTGTTGACACTGAAGCTTTCTTT
J: TRBJ1-1
D: .
size: .
V: TRBV13

CDR3: CASSLTGYEQYF
DNA: TGCGCCAGCAGCTTGACGGGATACGAGCAGTACTTC
J: TRBJ2-7
D: .
size: .
V: TRBV5-1

CDR3: CASSRWDRNTGELFF
DNA: TGTGCCAGCAGCCGATGGGACAGAAACACCGGGGAGCTGTTTTTT
J: TRBJ2-2
D: TRBD1
size: .
V: TRBV14

CDR3: CASSDSYYNEQFF
DNA: TGTGCCAGTTCGGACAGCTACTACAATGAGCAGTTCTTC
J: TRBJ2-1
D: .
size: .
V: TRBV19

CDR3: CASSSVAGNNEQYF
DNA: TGCGCCAGCAGCTCCGTAGCGGGGAATAACGAGCAGTACTTC
J: TRBJ2-7
D: TRBD2
size: .
V: TRBV5-1

CDR3: CASSQPTGDNEQFF
DNA: TGCGCCAGCAGCCAACCGACAGGGGACAATGAGCAGTTCTTC
J: TRBJ2-1
D: TRBD1
size: few
V: TRBV4-1

CDR3: CASGLSGGADNEQFF
DNA: TGTGCTAGTGGTCTTAGCGGGGGGGCGGACAATGAGCAGTTCTTC
J: TRBJ2-1
D: TRBD2
size: .
V: TRBV12-5

CDR3: CASSQDGRSGETQYF
DNA: TGCGCCAGCAGCCAAGATGGGCGGAGCGGGGAGACCCAGTACTTC
J: TRBJ2-5
D: .
size: .
V: TRBV4-3

CDR3: CASSLRMTNYGYTF
DNA: TGTGCCAGCAGCTTACGGATGACGAACTATGGCTACACCTTC
J: TRBJ1-2
D: .
size: .
V: TRBV7-2

CDR3: CASSLRSRGPEALPQPQHF
DNA: TGTGCCAGCAGCTTAAGGTCCAGGGGGCCGGAAGCCCTACCCCAGCCCCAGCATTTT
J: TRBJ1-5
D: TRBD1
size: .
V: TRBV7-8

CDR3: CASSLLGNEQYF
DNA: TGCGCCAGCAGCTTGTTGGGTAACGAGCAGTACTTC
J: TRBJ2-7
D: .
size: once
V: TRBV5-1

CDR3: CASSLRSRRQGYPDEQFF
DNA: TGTGCCAGCAGCTTACGATCTAGACGACAGGGCTACCCTGATGAGCAGTTCTTC
J: TRBJ2-1
D: TRBD1
size: .
V: TRBV7-2

CDR3: CASSQSPQGGSSYEQYF
DNA: TGCGCCAGCAGCCAGTCCCCCCAGGGGGGCTCCTCCTACGAGCAGTACTTC
J: TRBJ2-7
D: .
size: .
V: TRBV4-3

CDR3: CASRGGWAFENLF
DNA: TGTGCCAGCAGGGGGGGGTGGGCGTTCGAGAATCTCTTC
J: TRBJ2-1
D: TRBD2
size: .
V: TRBV27

CDR3: CSVRNYLSSTDTQYF
DNA: TGCAGCGTTAGGAACTACTTGTCTAGCACAGATACGCAGTATTTT
J: TRBJ2-3
D: .
size: once
V: TRBV29-1

CDR3: CASSAPDRGAQETQYF
DNA: TGTGCCAGCAGCGCCCCGGACAGGGGTGCCCAAGAGACCCAGTACTTC
J: TRBJ2-5
D: TRBD1
size: few
V: TRBV9

CDR3: CASSYWSGGRNNAFF
DNA: TGTGCCAGCAGTTACTGGTCAGGGGGCCGAAATAACGCTTTCTTT
J: TRBJ1-1
D: TRBD1
size: .
V: TRBV6-5

CDR3: CASSRGTGGNQPQHF
DNA: TGTGCCAGCAGCAGAGGGACAGGGGGAAATCAGCCCCAGCATTTT
J: TRBJ1-5
D: TRBD1
size: .
V: TRBV6-5